This TCR beta chain is from a study of shared clonotypes between healthy human individuals. With regard to this clone: No antigen is known for it.

TCRdb's table, derived via immunoSEQ multiplex PCR, lists solely in-frame clones and lacks some. In the table there are under 1 million clones, about 96% of which are singletons. Study findings and constraints: Collection of samples was limited to blood; tissue repertoires likely differ.

Naive CD8 populations comprised CD45RO-negative cells positively selected for CCR7, excluding terminally differentiated effector memory CD45RA+ cells. Germline lookup yields CDR1 SEHNR and CDR2 FQNEAQ (reference sequence). V was pared by 2 bases and J by 4 bases, with 12 bases between. The CDR3 is 14 amino acids. The TCR originated in a man between 25 and 39 years old in good health. Sequencing input: naive CD8+ T cells sorted from blood. The rearrangement joins TRBV7-9 to TRBJ2-7; D might be TRBD1 or TRBD2, each matching 6 bases. The CDR3 loop is CASSLTRGTYEQYF. The CDR3 nucleotides read TGTGCCAGCAGCTTAACACGGGGGACATACGAGCAGTACTTC.